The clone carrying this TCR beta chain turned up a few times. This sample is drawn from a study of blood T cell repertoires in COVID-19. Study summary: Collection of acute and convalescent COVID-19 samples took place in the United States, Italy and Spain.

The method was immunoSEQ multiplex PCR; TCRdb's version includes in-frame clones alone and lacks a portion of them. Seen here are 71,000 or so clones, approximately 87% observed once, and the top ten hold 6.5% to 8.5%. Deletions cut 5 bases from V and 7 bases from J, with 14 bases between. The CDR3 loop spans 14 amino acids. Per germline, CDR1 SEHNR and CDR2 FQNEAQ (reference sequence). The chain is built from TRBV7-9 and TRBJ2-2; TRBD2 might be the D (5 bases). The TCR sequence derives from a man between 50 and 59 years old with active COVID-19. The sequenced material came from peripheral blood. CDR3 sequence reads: CASSRRKSGGELFF. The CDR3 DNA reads TGTGCCAGCAGCCGGAGGAAATCCGGCGGGGAGCTGTTTTTT.